A selection of T cell receptor beta chains follows, all from one sample in a study of cytomegalovirus exposure and HLA in healthy donors. The data were produced by immunoSEQ multiplex PCR, yet TCRdb's version contains in-frame clones alone and is incomplete. Found here are some 340,000 clones, roughly 90% of them singletons; the top ten hold approximately 1%. Sequencing was performed on PBMCs. These receptors came from a woman aged 25 to 45 in good health and CMV-seropositive. The CDR3 runs from the conserved cysteine through the conserved F or W. The order of the fields is D gene, J gene, clone size, V gene, CDR3 protein, CDR3 DNA. The D gene is left open where the match is weak. Not every row has a clone size; where given, it reads once, few, many or a size class.

>NA|TRBJ1-1|NA|TRBV13
CASSSEVEAFF
TGTGCCAGCAGCTCAGAAGTTGAAGCTTTCTTT
>TRBD2|TRBJ2-7|NA|TRBV29-1
CSVQVGLAGPYEQYF
TGCAGCGTCCAAGTGGGGCTAGCGGGGCCCTACGAGCAGTACTTC
>TRBD1|TRBJ1-2|NA|TRBV27
CASSLGTGEGHYGYTF
TGTGCCAGCAGTTTAGGGACAGGGGAGGGACACTATGGCTACACCTTC
>NA|TRBJ1-1|NA|TRBV27
CASRSGVPNTEAFF
TGTGCCAGCAGATCAGGGGTCCCGAACACTGAAGCTTTCTTT
>TRBD2|TRBJ2-5|NA|TRBV5-1
CASSLLSSGGGETQYF
TGCGCCAGCAGCTTGTTATCTAGCGGGGGCGGAGAGACCCAGTACTTC
>NA|TRBJ1-1|NA|TRBV20-1
CSARGTEAFF
TGCAGTGCCAGGGGCACTGAAGCTTTCTTT
>NA|TRBJ2-3|NA|TRBV27
CASNPLGTDTQYF
TGTGCCAGCAATCCCCTAGGGACAGATACGCAGTATTTT
>NA|TRBJ2-3|NA|TRBV2
CASSVDSTDTQYF
TGTGCCAGCAGTGTGGACAGCACAGATACGCAGTATTTT
>NA|TRBJ2-7|NA|TRBV5-1
CASSLFGQPSDEQYF
TGCGCCAGCAGCTTGTTCGGACAGCCTTCCGACGAGCAGTACTTC
>TRBD1|TRBJ2-2|NA|TRBV5-1
CASSRDSANTGELFF
TGCGCCAGCAGCCGGGACAGCGCGAACACCGGGGAGCTGTTTTTT
>TRBD1|TRBJ2-7|NA|TRBV4-3
CASSQVVGGGYEQYF
TGCGCCAGCAGCCAAGTTGTAGGGGGCGGGTACGAGCAGTACTTC
>NA|TRBJ2-5|NA|TRBV7-2
CASSLGAGPQETQYF
TGTGCCAGCAGCTTAGGGGCAGGGCCCCAAGAGACCCAGTACTTC
>NA|TRBJ1-2|NA|TRBV11-2
CASSLAGTYGYTF
TGTGCCAGCAGCTTAGCGGGTACCTATGGCTACACCTTC
>NA|TRBJ2-2|NA|TRBV9
CASSVATGELFF
TGTGCCAGCAGCGTAGCAACCGGGGAGCTGTTTTTT
>NA|TRBJ1-2|NA|TRBV6-5
CASRNGGGYGYTF
TGTGCCAGCAGAAACGGGGGTGGCTATGGCTACACCTTC
>TRBD2|TRBJ2-3|NA|TRBV5-1
CASSTGTSRTDTQYF
TGCGCCAGCAGCACAGGGACTAGCCGCACAGATACGCAGTATTTT
>NA|TRBJ2-7|NA|TRBV7-5
CARAVGTGGMYEQYF
TGTGCCAGAGCGGTGGGGACAGGGGGCATGTACGAGCAGTACTTC
>NA|TRBJ1-2|NA|TRBV19
CASSDRYGYTF
TGTGCCAGTTCGGACAGATATGGCTACACCTTC
>NA|TRBJ2-2|NA|TRBV18
CASSLQGVTNTGELFF
TGTGCCAGCTCACTACAGGGAGTGACGAACACCGGGGAGCTGTTTTTT
>NA|TRBJ2-7|once|TRBV27
CASSGAGPLYEQYF
TGTGCCAGCAGCGGGGCGGGGCCTCTCTACGAGCAGTACTTC
>NA|TRBJ1-3|NA|TRBV28
CASSLVRGNTIYF
TGTGCCAGCAGTTTAGTCCGGGGAAACACCATATATTTT
>TRBD1|TRBJ2-7|NA|TRBV18
CASSGGTGTRYEQYF
TGTGCCAGCTCGGGAGGGACAGGGACGCGGTACGAGCAGTACTTC
>NA|TRBJ2-7|once|TRBV6-6
CASSYEAGGSYEQYF
TGTGCCAGCAGTTACGAGGCAGGGGGGTCCTACGAGCAGTACTTC
>NA|TRBJ2-3|few|TRBV19
CASSISTDTQYF
TGTGCCAGTAGTATAAGCACAGATACGCAGTATTTT
>NA|TRBJ1-2|once|TRBV6-5
CASGPRGYGYTF
TGTGCCAGCGGACCTAGGGGGTATGGCTACACCTTC
>NA|TRBJ2-1|NA|TRBV7-2
CASSPYLNNEQFF
TGTGCCAGCAGCCCATATTTGAACAATGAGCAGTTCTTC
>TRBD1|TRBJ1-4|NA|TRBV11-1
CASSLDGQGERSNEKLFF
TGTGCCAGCAGCTTAGATGGACAGGGGGAGAGGTCTAATGAAAAACTGTTTTTT
>NA|TRBJ1-3|NA|TRBV7-9
CASSLASSSGNTIYF
TGTGCCAGCAGCTTAGCCTCCTCCTCTGGAAACACCATATATTTT
>NA|TRBJ2-7|NA|TRBV7-6
CASSSGPTYEQYF
TGTGCCAGCAGCTCGGGCCCTACCTACGAGCAGTACTTC
>NA|TRBJ1-2|NA|TRBV7-9
CASSLAVDGYTF
TGTGCCAGCAGCTTAGCCGTCGATGGCTACACCTTC
>NA|TRBJ2-4|NA|TRBV7-2
CASSLSIAVAKNIQYF
TGTGCCAGCAGCTTAAGCATCGCCGTAGCCAAAAACATTCAGTACTTC
>TRBD1|TRBJ1-5|NA|TRBV7-9
CASSLVGQGEPQHF
TGTGCCAGCAGCTTAGTGGGACAGGGAGAGCCCCAGCATTTT
>TRBD2|TRBJ2-1|NA|TRBV4-1
CASSQGLAGVGVYNEQFF
TGCGCCAGCAGCCAAGGACTAGCGGGAGTCGGGGTCTACAATGAGCAGTTCTTC